This T cell receptor (beta chain) was observed in a study of cytomegalovirus exposure and HLA in healthy donors. At the level of the study: Earlier findings included over 90 million unique TCR beta sequences obtained from about 180 million T cells. Study results and limitations: A later analysis showed that HLA-associated TCR beta chains had undergone more clonal expansion than equally common others. There were several of the most significant clusters that appeared linked to common viral pathogens in a later analysis. Reportedly, TCR beta sequences accurately predicted HLA-A and HLA-B alleles in most subjects.

60 Vbeta and 13 Jbeta primers were used in PCR. The assay was immunoSEQ multiplex PCR, and TCRdb's table has in-frame clones only and misses some. The repertoire includes about 190,000 clones, about 85% of them detected once, and about 3.8% sits in the top ten. The sample holds one count of this clone. Antigen: not known. The CDR3 runs 14 residues. Looked up from germline, CDR1 is MNHNS and CDR2 is SASEGT. Trimming cost V 9 bases and J 4 bases; bases outside gene matches: 8. This clonotype was obtained from a man aged 50-59 years in good health and CMV-seronegative. Sequencing input: PBMCs. The V and J genes are TRBV6-1 and TRBJ1-5, with 8 nucleotides matching TRBD1. CDR3 sequence (DNA): TGTGCCAGTAAGACAGGGGCGAATAATCAGCCCCAGCATTTT. Encoded protein: CASKTGANNQPQHF.